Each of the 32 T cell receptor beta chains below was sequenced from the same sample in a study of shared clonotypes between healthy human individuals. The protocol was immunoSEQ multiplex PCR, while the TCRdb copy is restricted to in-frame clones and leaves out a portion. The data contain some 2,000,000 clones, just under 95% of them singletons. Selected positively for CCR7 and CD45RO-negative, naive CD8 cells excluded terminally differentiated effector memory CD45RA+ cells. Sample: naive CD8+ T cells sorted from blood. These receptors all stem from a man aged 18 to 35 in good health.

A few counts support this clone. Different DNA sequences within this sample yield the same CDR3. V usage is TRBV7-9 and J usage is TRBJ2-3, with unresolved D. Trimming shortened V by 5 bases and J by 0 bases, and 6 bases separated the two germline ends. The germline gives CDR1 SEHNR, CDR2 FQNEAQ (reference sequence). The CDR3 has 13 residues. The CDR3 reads CASSPDSTDTQYF. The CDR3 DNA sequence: TGTGCCAGCAGCCCCGACAGCACAGATACGCAGTATTTT.

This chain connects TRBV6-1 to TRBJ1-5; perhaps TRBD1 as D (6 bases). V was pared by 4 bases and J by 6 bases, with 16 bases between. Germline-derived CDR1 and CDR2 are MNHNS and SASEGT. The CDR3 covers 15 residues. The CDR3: CASSGQADLGQPQHF. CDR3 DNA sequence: TGTGCCAGCAGTGGACAGGCTGATCTAGGTCAGCCCCAGCATTTT.

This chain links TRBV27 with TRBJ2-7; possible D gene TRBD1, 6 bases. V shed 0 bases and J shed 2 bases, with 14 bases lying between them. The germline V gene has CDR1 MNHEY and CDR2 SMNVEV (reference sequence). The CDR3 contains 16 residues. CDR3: CASSLSSGTITYEQYF. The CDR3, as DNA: TGTGCCAGCAGTTTATCGTCCGGGACAATCACCTACGAGCAGTACTTC.

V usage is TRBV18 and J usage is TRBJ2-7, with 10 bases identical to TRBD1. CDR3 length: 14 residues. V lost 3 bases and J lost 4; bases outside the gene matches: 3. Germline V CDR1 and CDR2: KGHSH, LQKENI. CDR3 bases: TGTGCCAGCTCACCCGACAGGGGGCTATACGAGCAGTACTTC. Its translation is CASSPDRGLYEQYF.

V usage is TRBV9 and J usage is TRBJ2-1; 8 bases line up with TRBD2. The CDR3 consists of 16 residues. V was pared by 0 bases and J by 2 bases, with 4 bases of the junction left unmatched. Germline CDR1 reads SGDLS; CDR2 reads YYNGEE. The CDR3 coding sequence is TGTGCCAGCAGCGTAGCCGGGAGGGGCGCCTACAATGAGCAGTTCTTC. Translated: CASSVAGRGAYNEQFF.

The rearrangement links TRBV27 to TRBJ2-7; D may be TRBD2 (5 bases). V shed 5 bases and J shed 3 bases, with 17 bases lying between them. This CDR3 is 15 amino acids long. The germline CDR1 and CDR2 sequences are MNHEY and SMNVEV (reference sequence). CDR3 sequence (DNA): TGTGCCAGCAGTCCCCGCGGGCTAGCAGTCTACGAGCAGTACTTC. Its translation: CASSPRGLAVYEQYF.

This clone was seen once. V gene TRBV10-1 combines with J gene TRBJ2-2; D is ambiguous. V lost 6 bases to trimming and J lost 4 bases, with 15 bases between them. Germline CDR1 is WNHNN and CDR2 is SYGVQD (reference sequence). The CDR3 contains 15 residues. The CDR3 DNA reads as TGCGCCAGCAGCCCGAGTTACACCTTCACCGGGGAGCTGTTTTTT. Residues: CASSPSYTFTGELFF.

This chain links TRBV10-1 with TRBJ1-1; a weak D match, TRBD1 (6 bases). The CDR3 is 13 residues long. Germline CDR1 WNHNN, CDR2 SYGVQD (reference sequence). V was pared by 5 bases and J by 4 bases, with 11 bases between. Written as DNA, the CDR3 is TGCGCCAGCAGTTCCCAGGGGAGCACTGAAGCTTTCTTT. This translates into CASSSQGSTEAFF.

The CDR3 region has the DNA TGCGCCAGCAGCCGCGGATTTTCCAGCGAGCAGTACTTC. This sequence encodes CASSRGFSSEQYF. The chain joins TRBV4-1 to TRBJ2-7, with D hard to call. The CDR3 consists of 13 residues. The germline V gene has CDR1 MGHRA and CDR2 YSYEKL. Trimming took off 4 bases at V and 6 bases at J, with 13 bases between the two ends.

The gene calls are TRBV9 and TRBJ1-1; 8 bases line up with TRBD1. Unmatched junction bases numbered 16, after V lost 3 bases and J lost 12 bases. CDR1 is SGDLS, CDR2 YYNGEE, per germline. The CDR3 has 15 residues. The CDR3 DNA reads TGTGCCAGCAGCGAGGGACAGGCAGGGGTCGAACTGACTTTCTTT. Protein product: CASSEGQAGVELTFF.

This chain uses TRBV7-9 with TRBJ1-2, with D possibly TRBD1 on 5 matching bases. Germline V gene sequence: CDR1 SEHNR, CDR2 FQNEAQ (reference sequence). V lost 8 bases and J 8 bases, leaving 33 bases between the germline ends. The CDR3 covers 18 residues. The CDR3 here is CASGSPLQTNQGLYGYTF. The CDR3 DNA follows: TGTGCCAGCGGATCACCCCTCCAAACAAACCAGGGTTTGTACGGCTACACCTTC.

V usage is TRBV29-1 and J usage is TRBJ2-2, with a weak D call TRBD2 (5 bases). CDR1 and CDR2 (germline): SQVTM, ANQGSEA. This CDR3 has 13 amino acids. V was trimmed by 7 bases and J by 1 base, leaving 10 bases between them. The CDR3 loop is CSAERQNTGELFF. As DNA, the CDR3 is TGCAGCGCCGAGCGGCAGAACACCGGGGAGCTGTTTTTT.

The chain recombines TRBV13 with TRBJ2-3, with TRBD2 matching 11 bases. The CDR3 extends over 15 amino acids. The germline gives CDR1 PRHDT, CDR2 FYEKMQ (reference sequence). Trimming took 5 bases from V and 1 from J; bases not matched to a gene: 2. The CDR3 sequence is CASSGGLAGTDTQYF. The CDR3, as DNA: TGTGCCAGCAGCGGGGGACTAGCGGGCACAGATACGCAGTATTTT.

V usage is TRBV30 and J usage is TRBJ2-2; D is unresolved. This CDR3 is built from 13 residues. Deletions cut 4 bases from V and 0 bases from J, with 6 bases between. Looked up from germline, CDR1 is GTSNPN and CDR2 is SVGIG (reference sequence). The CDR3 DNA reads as TGTGCCTGGAAGTTAGCGAACACCGGGGAGCTGTTTTTT. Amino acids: CAWKLANTGELFF.

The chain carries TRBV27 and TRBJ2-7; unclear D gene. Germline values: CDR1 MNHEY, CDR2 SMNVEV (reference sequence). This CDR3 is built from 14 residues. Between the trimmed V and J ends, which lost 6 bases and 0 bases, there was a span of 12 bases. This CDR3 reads CASSPLAASYEQYF. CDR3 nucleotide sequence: TGTGCCAGCAGCCCTCTGGCCGCCTCCTACGAGCAGTACTTC.

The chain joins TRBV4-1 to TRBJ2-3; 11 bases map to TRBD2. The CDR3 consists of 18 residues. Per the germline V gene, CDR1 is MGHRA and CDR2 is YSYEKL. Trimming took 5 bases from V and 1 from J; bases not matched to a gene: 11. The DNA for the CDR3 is TGCGCCAGCAGCTACGGTCCTAGCGGGGGGAGGGGCACAGATACGCAGTATTTT. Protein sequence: CASSYGPSGGRGTDTQYF.

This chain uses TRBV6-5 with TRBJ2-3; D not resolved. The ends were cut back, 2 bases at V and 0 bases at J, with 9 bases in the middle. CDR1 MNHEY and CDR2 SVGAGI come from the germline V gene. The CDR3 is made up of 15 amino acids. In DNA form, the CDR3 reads TGTGCCAGCAGTTACACGGTCCTAAGCACAGATACGCAGTATTTT. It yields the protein CASSYTVLSTDTQYF.

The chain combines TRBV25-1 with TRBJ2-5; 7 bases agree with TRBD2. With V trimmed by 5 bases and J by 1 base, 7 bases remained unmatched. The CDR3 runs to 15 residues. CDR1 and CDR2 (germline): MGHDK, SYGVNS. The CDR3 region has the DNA TGTGCCAGCAGTTTTATAGCGGGCAGCCAAGAGACCCAGTACTTC. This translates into CASSFIAGSQETQYF.

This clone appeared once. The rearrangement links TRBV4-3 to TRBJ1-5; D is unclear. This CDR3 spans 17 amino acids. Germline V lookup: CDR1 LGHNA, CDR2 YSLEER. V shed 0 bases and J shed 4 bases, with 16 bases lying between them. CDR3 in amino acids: CASSQEPWTVGNQPQHF. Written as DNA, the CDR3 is TGCGCCAGCAGCCAAGAACCCTGGACGGTCGGGAATCAGCCCCAGCATTTT.

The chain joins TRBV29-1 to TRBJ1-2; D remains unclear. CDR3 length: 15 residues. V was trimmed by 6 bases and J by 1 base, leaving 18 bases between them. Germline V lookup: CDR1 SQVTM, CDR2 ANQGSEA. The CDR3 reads CSVPNSGAINYGYTF. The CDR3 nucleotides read TGCAGCGTGCCAAACTCGGGTGCTATTAACTATGGCTACACCTTC. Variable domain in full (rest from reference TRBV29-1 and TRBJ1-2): SAVISQKPSRDICQRGTSLTIQCQVDSQVTMMFWYRQQPGQSLTLIATANQGSEATYESGFVIDKFPISRPNLTFSTLTVSNMSPEDSSIYLCSVPNSGAINYGYTFGSGTRLTVV.

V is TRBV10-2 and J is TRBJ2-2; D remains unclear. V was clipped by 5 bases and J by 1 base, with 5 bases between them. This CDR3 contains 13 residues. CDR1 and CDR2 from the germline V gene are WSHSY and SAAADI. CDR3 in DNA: TGCGCCAGCAGTAGGGAGAACACCGGGGAGCTGTTTTTT. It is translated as CASSRENTGELFF.

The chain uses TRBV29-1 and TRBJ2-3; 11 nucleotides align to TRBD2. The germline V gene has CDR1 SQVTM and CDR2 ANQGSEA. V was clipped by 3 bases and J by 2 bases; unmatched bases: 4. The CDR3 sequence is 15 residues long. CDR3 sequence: CSVEGLADPTDTQYF. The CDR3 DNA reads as TGCAGCGTTGAGGGACTAGCGGACCCCACAGATACGCAGTATTTT.

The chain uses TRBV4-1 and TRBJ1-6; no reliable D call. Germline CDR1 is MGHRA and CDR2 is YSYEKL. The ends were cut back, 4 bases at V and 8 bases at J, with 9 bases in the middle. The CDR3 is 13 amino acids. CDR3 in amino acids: CASSLNRDSPLHF. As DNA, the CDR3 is TGCGCCAGCAGCCTCAATAGGGATTCACCCCTCCACTTT.

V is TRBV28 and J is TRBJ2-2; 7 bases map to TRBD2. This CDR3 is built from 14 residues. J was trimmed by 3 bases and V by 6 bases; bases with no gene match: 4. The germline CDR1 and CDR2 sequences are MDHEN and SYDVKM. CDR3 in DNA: TGTGCCAGCAGCCCTAGCGGCGACACCGGGGAGCTGTTTTTT. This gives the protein CASSPSGDTGELFF. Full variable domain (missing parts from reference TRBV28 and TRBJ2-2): DVKVTQSSRYLVKRTGEKVFLECVQDMDHENMFWYRQDPGLGLRLIYFSYDVKMKEKGDIPEGYSVSREKKERFSLILESASTNQTSMYLCASSPSGDTGELFFGEGSRLTVL.

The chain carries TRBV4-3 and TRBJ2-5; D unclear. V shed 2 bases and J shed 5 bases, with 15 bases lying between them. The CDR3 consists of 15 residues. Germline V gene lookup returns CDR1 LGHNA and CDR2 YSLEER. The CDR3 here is CASSQSSSPRETQYF. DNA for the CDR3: TGCGCCAGCAGCCAAAGCAGCAGTCCCAGGGAGACCCAGTACTTC.

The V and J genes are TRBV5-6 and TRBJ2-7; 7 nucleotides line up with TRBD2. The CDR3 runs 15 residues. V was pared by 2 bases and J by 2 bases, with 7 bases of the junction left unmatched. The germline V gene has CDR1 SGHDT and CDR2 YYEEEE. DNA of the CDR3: TGTGCCAGCAGCTTTTTAGCGGGTAAACCCTACGAGCAGTACTTC. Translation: CASSFLAGKPYEQYF.

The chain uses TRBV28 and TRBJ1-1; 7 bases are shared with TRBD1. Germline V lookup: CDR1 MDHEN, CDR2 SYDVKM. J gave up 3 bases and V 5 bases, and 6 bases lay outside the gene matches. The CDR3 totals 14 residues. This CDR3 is CASSGDREHTEAFF. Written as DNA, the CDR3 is TGTGCCAGCAGTGGGGACAGAGAACACACTGAAGCTTTCTTT.

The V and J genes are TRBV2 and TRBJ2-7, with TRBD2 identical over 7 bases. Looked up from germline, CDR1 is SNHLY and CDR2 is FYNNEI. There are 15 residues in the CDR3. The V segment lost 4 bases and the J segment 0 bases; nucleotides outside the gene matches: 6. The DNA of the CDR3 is TGTGCCAGCAGTGCAGCGGGGCGAAGCTCCTACGAGCAGTACTTC. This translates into CASSAAGRSSYEQYF.

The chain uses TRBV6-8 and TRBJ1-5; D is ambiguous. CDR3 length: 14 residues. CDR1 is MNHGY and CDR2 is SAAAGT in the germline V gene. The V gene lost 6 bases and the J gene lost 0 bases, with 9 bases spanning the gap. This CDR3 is CASRRVASNQPQHF. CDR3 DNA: TGTGCCAGCAGGAGGGTAGCTAGCAATCAGCCCCAGCATTTT.

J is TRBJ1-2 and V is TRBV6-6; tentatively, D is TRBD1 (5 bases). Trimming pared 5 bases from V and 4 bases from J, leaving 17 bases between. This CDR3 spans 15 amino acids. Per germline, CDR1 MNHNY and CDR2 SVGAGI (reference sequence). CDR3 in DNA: TGTGCCAGCAGTCCCGGGACGGGATTGGTCTATGGCTACACCTTC. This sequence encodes CASSPGTGLVYGYTF.

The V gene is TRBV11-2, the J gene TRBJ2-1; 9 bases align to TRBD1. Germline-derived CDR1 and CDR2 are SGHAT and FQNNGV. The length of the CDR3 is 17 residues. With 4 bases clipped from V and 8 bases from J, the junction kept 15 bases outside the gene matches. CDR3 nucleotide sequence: TGTGCCAGCAGCTCACCCGGAGGACAGGGGTTCGAAGATGAGCAGTTCTTC. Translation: CASSSPGGQGFEDEQFF.

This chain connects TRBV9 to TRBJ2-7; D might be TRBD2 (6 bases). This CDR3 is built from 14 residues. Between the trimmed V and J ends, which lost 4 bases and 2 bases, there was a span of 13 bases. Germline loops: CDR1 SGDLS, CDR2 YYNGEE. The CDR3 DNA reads TGTGCCAGCAGCCCAGTGGCGGGACCCTACGAGCAGTACTTC. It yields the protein CASSPVAGPYEQYF.